This T cell receptor beta chain came from a study of vaccination and CD4 T cells after COVID-19 (dated by TCRdb to 2021 to 2024). The study in broad terms: The convalescent cohort included six males and four females, with two Hispanic individuals, seven Caucasians, two Asians and one multiracial person. Post-COVID blood samples were collected from convalescent patients a median of around 100 days after diagnosis, with a range of roughly 30 to 161 days. Post-vaccine blood samples were taken a median of roughly 72 days after the second vaccine dose, with a range of about 13 to 250 days. In control cultures, a CEFX viral epitope pool was used as positive control, an HIV-1 Nef peptide pool was used as negative control, or no peptide was added. Memory CD4+ T cell crossreactivity between SARS-CoV-2 and common cold coronavirus spike proteins was assessed at the TCR clonotype level in an earlier paper using these donors. In approximately ten COVID-19 convalescent patients and 4 infection-naive healthy vaccine recipients, the spike-specific CD4+ TCR repertoire before mRNA vaccination was compared with the repertoire after mRNA vaccination. Two doses of either the Pfizer-BioNTech BNT162b2 vaccine (n=8) or the Moderna mRNA-1273 vaccine (n=2) were administered to participants. The cultures were stimulated with overlapping spike peptide pools from SARS-CoV-2 and from the common cold coronaviruses HCoV-NL63, HCoV-OC43 and HCoV-229E.

Study-wide conclusions, independent of this receptor: The median count of SARS-CoV-2-reactive clonotypes went up from 20 to 25 after infection to about 41 after vaccination, although the change was not significant. Of the vaccine-specific clones in convalescent patients, 304 of 307, or nearly all, reacted only to SARS-CoV-2 spike and did not cross-react with common cold coronaviruses. In convalescent patients, a median around 90% of post-vaccine SARS-CoV-2-reactive clones were detected only after vaccination, suggesting vaccine-specific priming. The number of convalescent patients in the study was relatively small, and the study did not examine early timepoints following natural infection.

The treatment or condition label, read with the paper, signifies: approximately 9-day PBMC culture with coronavirus spike peptide pools or control peptides (ViraFEST assay). CD4+ T cells from unexposed donors were collected before the COVID-19 pandemic (2011-2018). The study used the ViraFEST assay, which expanded antigen-specific T cells with peptide pools and then identified expanded clonotypes by TCR sequencing. PBMCs were cultured at around 2 million per well in IMDM supplemented with approximately 5% human AB serum and 9.5 to 10 IU/ml IL-2, with approximately 10 ug/ml peptide pools added. On days 3 and 7, half of the culture medium was replaced with fresh IL-2-containing medium. After roughly nine days of culture, CD4+ T cells were isolated by negative selection using the EasySep CD4+ T cell isolation kit. As cell numbers permitted, CD4+ T cells from unexposed donors were tested for reactivity to SARS-CoV-2 S and N and to four common cold coronavirus spike pools. PBMCs were separated from whole blood using Ficoll-Paque Plus gradient centrifugation and then either used fresh or cryopreserved at -140C. Triplicate wells were generally used for each culture condition. The leukapheresis product for the unexposed donors was obtained through commercial purchase.

In regard to this clonotype: Its binding antigen is unknown. The input lacks base qualities; no much larger clone sits a single base away.

Library generation was performed with PCR. DNA from cultured CD4+ T cells was subjected to TCR sequencing with the Oncomine TCR Beta short-read assay at the Johns Hopkins FTIC core. Genomic DNA was extracted from the cultured CD4+ T cells with the QIAamp micro DNA kit. Oncomine TCR Beta libraries from cultured CD4+ T cells were pooled with unique dual indexes and sequenced on an Illumina iSeq 100. On the authors' methods: Non-productive sequences were removed, and CDR3s that did not start with C, did not end with F or W, or were shorter than 7 amino acids were discarded. Antigen-specific clonotypes were identified with the MANAFEST web application by comparing peptide-stimulated wells with reference and other culture wells. For a clone to be called positive, the clone needed an FDR below 0.05, an odds ratio above 5, and a productive frequency above 0.1% in at least two of three replicate wells. A clonotype was classed as cross-reactive if the clonotype showed significant expansion both in SARS-CoV-2 spike wells and in at least one common cold coronavirus spike condition. Using R version 3.6.1, CDR3 homology was evaluated through Levenshtein distances (stringdist) along with unrooted phylogenetic trees (ape). The public reads were reanalyzed by TCRdb: fastp trimming at Q25, MiXCR alignment, in-frame beta chains only. Rows are unified per CDR3 protein, each entry keeping the most common DNA and genes. The authors' filters were not applied to this entry. The sample data list thousands of distinct CDR3 sequences, and roughly 52% of these were observed just once. The leading ten clones occupy around 54% of the sample.

The clonotype was recovered from a human donor in good health. Specimen: CD4+ T cells from blood, cultured in vitro.

The CDR3 is CASSQDHRASFHHEQFF. The nucleotide sequence is given as TGTGCCAGCAGCCAAGACCACAGGGCGAGTTTCCATCATGAGCAGTTCTTC. The V and J genes are TRBV7-2 and TRBJ2-1; perhaps TRBD1 is the D gene, with 6 bases matching. The germline ends are 25 bases apart after V is trimmed by 5 bases and J by 8 bases. The germline V gene yields SGHTA for CDR1 and FQGNSA for CDR2. The CDR3 spans 17 residues, from the cysteine through the phenylalanine. Only CDR3 DNA remains: 51 bases, in frame from the first base.